The 28 T cell receptor beta chains below all came from one sample that was sequenced in a study of blood T cell repertoires in COVID-19. Some clones are missing from TCRdb's copy, which holds only in-frame ones; the method was immunoSEQ multiplex PCR. The sample consists of more than 90,000 clones, 85% of them appearing once. The sample was peripheral blood. Receptors were obtained from a man of 80 years or more with acute or convalescent COVID-19.

The CDR3 here is CSVPHQGGATGELFF. The CDR3 nucleotides are TGCAGCGTTCCCCACCAGGGTGGGGCCACCGGGGAGCTGTTTTTT. The gene calls are TRBV29-1 and TRBJ2-2; D perhaps matches TRBD1 (5 bases). V lost 5 bases and J lost 4, with 17 bases in between. Germline V gives CDR1 SQVTM, CDR2 ANQGSEA. CDR3 size: 15 residues.

This clone was counted once. The chain combines TRBV4-3 with TRBJ2-7; the match to TRBD2 covers 10 bases. The CDR3 contains 16 residues. Unmatched junction bases numbered 11, after V lost 4 bases and J lost 5 bases. Germline V gene sequence: CDR1 LGHNA, CDR2 YSLEER. The CDR3 loop is CASSLGASGSFDEQYF. CDR3 DNA sequence: TGCGCCAGCAGCCTAGGGGCTAGCGGGAGTTTCGACGAGCAGTACTTC.

The V and J genes are TRBV12-5 and TRBJ2-5; possibly TRBD1 for D (7 bases). This CDR3 is 17 amino acids long. V lost 6 bases and J lost 3, with 23 bases in between. Germline CDR1 reads LGHNT; CDR2 reads FRNRAP. The CDR3 bases are TGTGCTAGTGGCCACGGGGGACAGTTTATGGGAAAAGAGACCCAGTACTTC. Residues: CASGHGGQFMGKETQYF.

The chain carries TRBV6-5 and TRBJ1-1; D remains unclear. There are 13 residues in the CDR3. Germline CDR1 and CDR2: MNHEY and SVGAGI. Trimming shortened V by 0 bases and J by 2 bases, and 4 bases separated the two germline ends. The CDR3 DNA sequence: TGTGCCAGCAGTTACTCGTCTAACACTGAAGCTTTCTTT. As protein: CASSYSSNTEAFF.

This clone was seen more than once but under ten times. This chain's CDR3 is CASRVTENTEAFF. DNA for the CDR3: TGTGCCAGCAGGGTCACAGAGAACACTGAAGCTTTCTTT. The V call is TRBV6-5, the J call TRBJ1-1; D is undetermined. V lost 6 bases and J lost 1, with 9 bases in between. Germline V gives CDR1 MNHEY, CDR2 SVGAGI. This CDR3 comprises 13 residues.

The V and J genes are TRBV11-1 and TRBJ1-1; D unresolved. The ends were cut back, 5 bases at V and 1 base at J, with 11 bases in the middle. Looked up from germline, CDR1 is SGHAT and CDR2 is FQDESV (reference sequence). The CDR3 is 14 amino acids. CDR3 loop: CASSRPGSNTEAFF. CDR3 sequence (DNA): TGTGCCAGCAGCCGCCCCGGTTCGAACACTGAAGCTTTCTTT.

CDR3 coding DNA: TGTGCCAGTACCGCACCCCGGACAGGGGGCACAGATACGCAGTATTTT. Amino acids: CASTAPRTGGTDTQYF. This chain uses TRBV19 with TRBJ2-3; TRBD1 agrees at 9 bases. Germline V gene lookup returns CDR1 LNHDA and CDR2 SQIVND (reference sequence). This CDR3 spans 16 amino acids. V gave up 7 bases and J gave up 1 base; unmatched junction bases: 9.

The rearrangement links TRBV11-2 to TRBJ2-1; the match to TRBD2 covers 10 bases. The CDR3 is 15 amino acids. V trimming: 5 bases; J trimming: 8 bases; junction bases outside the gene matches: 9. CDR1 is SGHAT and CDR2 is FQNNGV in the germline V gene. The CDR3 reads CASSQSGRALDEQFF. CDR3 coding DNA: TGTGCCAGCAGCCAGAGCGGGAGGGCCCTCGATGAGCAGTTCTTC.

This clone was detected once. The CDR3 sequence: CASGGDRGNEKLFF. The CDR3, as DNA: TGTGCCAGCGGAGGGGACAGGGGTAATGAAAAACTGTTTTTT. This chain connects TRBV2 to TRBJ1-4, with 10 bases fitting TRBD1. The germline gives CDR1 SNHLY, CDR2 FYNNEI. V lost 8 bases, J lost 4 bases, and 4 bases stayed unmatched. The CDR3 is made up of 14 amino acids.

The chain has TRBV7-3 and TRBJ2-2, with 9 bases identical to TRBD2. The V gene's germline CDR1 is SGHTA and CDR2 FQGTGA. V lost 6 bases, J lost 6 bases, and 8 bases stayed unmatched. The length of the CDR3 is 15 residues. CDR3 amino acids: CASRSRSGRPGELFF. DNA of the CDR3: TGTGCCAGCAGATCTAGGAGCGGGAGGCCCGGGGAGCTGTTTTTT.

This chain links TRBV9 with TRBJ1-6; D call uncertain. The CDR3 has 14 amino acids. Trimming stripped 2 bases from V and 8 bases from J, with 11 bases between. CDR1 and CDR2 from the germline V gene are SGDLS and YYNGEE. CDR3: CASSVKVRDSPLHF. CDR3 DNA: TGTGCCAGCAGCGTCAAGGTACGGGATTCACCCCTCCACTTT.

This clone was detected once. Other DNA sequences in the same sample also yield this CDR3. V gene TRBV15 combines with J gene TRBJ1-6; D is possibly TRBD1 (6 bases). Trimming took off 3 bases at V and 10 bases at J, with 16 bases between the two ends. The CDR3 covers 15 residues. The germline V gene encodes CDR1 LNHNV and CDR2 YYDKDF (reference sequence). CDR3: CATSRGDTPKSPLHF. CDR3 DNA: TGTGCCACCAGCAGGGGGGACACACCGAAGTCACCCCTCCACTTT.

This clone has only a few counts. The chain joins TRBV9 to TRBJ2-7, with D maybe TRBD2 (7 bases). Trimming took 2 bases from V and 6 from J, leaving 18 bases between them. The CDR3 is 15 amino acids. Germline V gene sequence: CDR1 SGDLS, CDR2 YYNGEE. This CDR3 is CASSVNPGGEGEQYF. DNA for the CDR3: TGTGCCAGCAGCGTCAACCCGGGGGGCGAGGGCGAGCAGTACTTC.

Here the CDR3 DNA reads TGCGCCAGCAGCTTGGCGACAGGGAGAGACACAGATACGCAGTATTTT. Translated, it gives CASSLATGRDTDTQYF. V and J are TRBV5-1 and TRBJ2-3, with 7 bases fitting TRBD1. The germline V gene encodes CDR1 SGHRS and CDR2 YFSETQ. This CDR3 comprises 16 residues. Unmatched junction bases numbered 6, after V lost 0 bases and J lost 2 bases.

The chain combines TRBV7-9 with TRBJ2-7; 7 positions match TRBD2. CDR1 is SEHNR and CDR2 is FQNEAQ in the germline V gene (reference sequence). Losses at the gene ends were 4 bases for V and 3 bases for J; bases not matched to a gene: 12. The length of the CDR3 is 16 residues. For the CDR3, the DNA is TGTGCCAGCAGCTCACGTTCCGGGACTACCATCTACGAGCAGTACTTC. It translates to CASSSRSGTTIYEQYF.

The rearrangement uses TRBV6-2 or TRBV6-3 and TRBJ2-1; D ambiguous. CDR1 is MNHEY and CDR2 is SVGEGT in the germline V gene. The CDR3 is made up of 14 amino acids. Trimming removed 3 bases from V and 3 bases from J, with 9 bases in between. CDR3 in amino acids: CASSYNTNYNEQFF. The CDR3 DNA reads TGTGCCAGCAGTTATAACACGAACTACAATGAGCAGTTCTTC.

This chain joins TRBV9 and TRBJ2-1; 7 bases are shared with TRBD1. Germline V gene data show CDR1 as SGDLS and CDR2 as YYNGEE. This CDR3 is built from 16 residues. V lost 3 bases to trimming and J lost 0 bases; unmatched junction nucleotides: 6. CDR3 bases: TGTGCCAGCAGCGCCCAGACAGGGATCTCCTACAATGAGCAGTTCTTC. Its translation: CASSAQTGISYNEQFF.

The chain employs TRBV5-1 and TRBJ2-7; 11 bases align to TRBD2. The CDR3 is 15 amino acids. V shed 4 bases and J 4 bases; nucleotides not matched to a gene: 7. Germline CDR1 is SGHRS and CDR2 is YFSETQ. CDR3 bases: TGCGCCAGCAGCCCACGACTAGCGGGAATGTACGAGCAGTACTTC. This gives the protein CASSPRLAGMYEQYF.

V is TRBV28 and J is TRBJ1-5, with D unresolved. With 5 bases removed from V and 7 bases from J, the gap between germline ends came to 15 bases. The CDR3 extends over 14 amino acids. Germline CDR1 MDHEN, CDR2 SYDVKM. The CDR3: CASSLQQINQPQHF. The DNA of the CDR3 is TGTGCCAGCAGTCTCCAACAAATCAACCAGCCCCAGCATTTT. Supplemented by reference TRBV28 and TRBJ1-5, the full variable domain reads DVKVTQSSRYLVKRTGEKVFLECVQDMDHENMFWYRQDPGLGLRLIYFSYDVKMKEKGDIPEGYSVSREKKERFSLILESASTNQTSMYLCASSLQQINQPQHFGDGTRLSIL.

The chain has TRBV28 and TRBJ1-5; TRBD1 aligns across 11 bases. Losses at the gene ends were 2 bases for V and 2 bases for J; bases not matched to a gene: 14. This CDR3 is built from 20 residues. Looked up from germline, CDR1 is MDHEN and CDR2 is SYDVKM. CDR3 in amino acids: CASSLVLERTGGAGNQPQHF. In nucleotides, the CDR3 is TGTGCCAGCAGTTTAGTGTTGGAACGGACAGGGGGCGCCGGCAATCAGCCCCAGCATTTT.

CDR3 loop: CASSAGLAASSYNEQFF. CDR3 sequence (DNA): TGTGCCAGCAGTGCAGGACTAGCGGCCAGCTCCTACAATGAGCAGTTCTTC. V gene TRBV27 combines with J gene TRBJ2-1; 10 bases are shared with TRBD2. V dropped 5 bases and J dropped 0; count of bases not matched to a gene: 7. CDR1 and CDR2 (germline): MNHEY, SMNVEV (reference sequence). This CDR3 region has 17 residues.

The CDR3 DNA reads as TGTGCAAGTCGTCGGAAGCGAACAGGGAAGGAGAGTACCCAGTACTTC. Protein sequence: CASRRKRTGKESTQYF. The rearrangement joins TRBV12-2 to TRBJ2-5; the table's D call TRBD1 went unverified against the DNA. TRBV12-2 is tagged as a pseudogene. The CDR3 extends over 16 amino acids.

The chain is built from TRBV11-3 and TRBJ2-3, with TRBD2 as a possible D gene (5 bases). From germline, CDR1 is SGHNT and CDR2 YENEEA. Trimming removed 2 bases from V and 4 bases from J, with 10 bases in between. This CDR3 contains 14 residues. This CDR3 is CASSLLGNPDTQYF. The CDR3 bases are TGTGCCAGCAGCTTACTCGGGAACCCAGATACGCAGTATTTT.

This chain links TRBV13 with TRBJ2-2; D may be TRBD2 (6 bases). V lost 2 bases and J lost 5, with 15 bases in between. In germline, CDR1 is PRHDT, CDR2 FYEKMQ (reference sequence). CDR3 length equals 16 residues. The CDR3 is CASSLWPGEKTGELFF. The CDR3 DNA is TGTGCCAGCAGCTTATGGCCGGGGGAAAAAACCGGGGAGCTGTTTTTT.

The count of this clone is one. The chain joins TRBV5-1 to TRBJ1-5, with 7 nucleotides matching TRBD1. V was clipped by 2 bases and J by 3 bases; unmatched bases: 5. This CDR3 is 15 amino acids long. From germline, CDR1 is SGHRS and CDR2 YFSETQ. The CDR3 reads CASSFRGGPNQPQHF. The CDR3 DNA is TGCGCCAGCAGCTTTAGAGGGGGCCCCAATCAGCCCCAGCATTTT. Full variable domain (remainder filled in from reference TRBV5-1 and TRBJ1-5): KAGVTQTPRYLIKTRGQQVTLSCSPISGHRSVSWYQQTPGQGLQFLFEYFSETQRNKGNFPGRFSGRQFSNSRSEMNVSTLELGDSALYLCASSFRGGPNQPQHFGDGTRLSIL.

This chain uses TRBV19 with TRBJ2-7, with D uncertain. Trimming stripped 5 bases from V and 7 bases from J, with 12 bases between. Per the germline V gene, CDR1 is LNHDA and CDR2 is SQIVND (reference sequence). This CDR3 has 12 amino acids. As DNA, the CDR3 is TGTGCCAGTAGTGCGCGCACCGGGGAGCAGTACTTC. Encoded protein: CASSARTGEQYF.

The chain employs TRBV2 and TRBJ1-6, with 8 nucleotides matching TRBD1. Germline CDR1 and CDR2: SNHLY and FYNNEI. The CDR3 totals 15 residues. Unmatched junction bases numbered 4, after V lost 3 bases and J lost 6 bases. CDR3 residues: CASSETGVGNSPLHF. CDR3 sequence (DNA): TGTGCCAGCAGTGAGACAGGGGTAGGTAATTCACCCCTCCACTTT. Full variable domain (rest looked up from reference TRBV2 and TRBJ1-6): EPEVTQTPSHQVTQMGQEVILRCVPISNHLYFYWYRQILGQKVEFLVSFYNNEISEKSEIFDDQFSVERPDGSNFTLKIRSTKLEDSAMYFCASSETGVGNSPLHFGNGTRLTVT.

The chain has TRBV15 and TRBJ1-5; no clear D gene. Deletions cut 5 bases from V and 1 base from J, with 12 bases between. This CDR3 region has 15 residues. In germline, CDR1 is LNHNV, CDR2 YYDKDF (reference sequence). The DNA for the CDR3 is TGTGCCACCAGCGGAGGGAGTACGAGCAATCAGCCCCAGCATTTT. This gives the protein CATSGGSTSNQPQHF.